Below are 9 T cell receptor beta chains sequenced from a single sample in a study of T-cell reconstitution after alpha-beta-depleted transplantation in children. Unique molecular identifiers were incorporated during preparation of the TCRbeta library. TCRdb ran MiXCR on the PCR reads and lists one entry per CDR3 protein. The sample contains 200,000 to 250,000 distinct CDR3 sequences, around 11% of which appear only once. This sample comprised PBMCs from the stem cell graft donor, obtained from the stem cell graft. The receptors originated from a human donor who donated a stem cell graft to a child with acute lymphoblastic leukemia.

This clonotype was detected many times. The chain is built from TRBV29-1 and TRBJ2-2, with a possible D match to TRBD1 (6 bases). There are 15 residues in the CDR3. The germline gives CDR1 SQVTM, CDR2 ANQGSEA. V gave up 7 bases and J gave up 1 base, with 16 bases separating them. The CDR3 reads CSAIRGALNTGELFF. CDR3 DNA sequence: TGCAGCGCCATCAGGGGTGCCCTGAACACCGGGGAGCTGTTTTTT.

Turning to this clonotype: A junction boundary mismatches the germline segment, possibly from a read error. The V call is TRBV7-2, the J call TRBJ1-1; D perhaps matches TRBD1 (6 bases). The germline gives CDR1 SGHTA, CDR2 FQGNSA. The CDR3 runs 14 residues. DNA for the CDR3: TGTGCCAGCAGCTTAGGACAGGTAAACACTGTAGCTTTCTTT. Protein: CASSLGQVNTVAFF.

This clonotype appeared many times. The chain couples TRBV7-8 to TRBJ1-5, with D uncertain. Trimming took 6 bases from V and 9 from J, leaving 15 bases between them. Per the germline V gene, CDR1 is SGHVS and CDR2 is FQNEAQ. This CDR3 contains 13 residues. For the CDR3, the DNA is TGTGCCAGCAGTGGAGATCTACCCCGGCCCCAGCATTTT. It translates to CASSGDLPRPQHF. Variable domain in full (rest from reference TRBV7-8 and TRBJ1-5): GAGVSQSPRYKVAKRGQDVALRCDPISGHVSLFWYQQALGQGPEFLTYFQNEAQLDKSGLPSDRFFAERPEGSVSTLKIQRTQQEDSAVYLCASSGDLPRPQHFGDGTRLSIL.

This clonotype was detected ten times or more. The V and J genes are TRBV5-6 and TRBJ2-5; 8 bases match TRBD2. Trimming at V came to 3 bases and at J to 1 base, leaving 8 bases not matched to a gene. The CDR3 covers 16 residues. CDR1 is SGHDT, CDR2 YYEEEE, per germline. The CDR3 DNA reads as TGTGCCAGCAGCTCCCTGGGCGGGGGGTTCCAAGAGACCCAGTACTTC. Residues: CASSSLGGGFQETQYF.

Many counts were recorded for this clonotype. CDR3 in DNA: TGCAGTGCAGGAGGGGGGGGTAACACCGGGGAGCTGTTTTTT. Its protein product is CSAGGGGNTGELFF. J is TRBJ2-2 and V is TRBV20-1; D is possibly TRBD2 (7 bases). The CDR3 has 14 amino acids. CDR1 is DFQATT, CDR2 SNEGSKA, per germline (reference sequence). Trimming shortened V by 6 bases and J by 2 bases, and 13 bases separated the two germline ends.

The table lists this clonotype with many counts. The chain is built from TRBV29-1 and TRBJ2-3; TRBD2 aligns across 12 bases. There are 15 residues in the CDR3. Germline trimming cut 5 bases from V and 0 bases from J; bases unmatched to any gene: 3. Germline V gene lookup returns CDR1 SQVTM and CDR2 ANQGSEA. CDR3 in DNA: TGCAGCGTTCGGGGACTAGCGGGTAGCACAGATACGCAGTATTTT. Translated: CSVRGLAGSTDTQYF.

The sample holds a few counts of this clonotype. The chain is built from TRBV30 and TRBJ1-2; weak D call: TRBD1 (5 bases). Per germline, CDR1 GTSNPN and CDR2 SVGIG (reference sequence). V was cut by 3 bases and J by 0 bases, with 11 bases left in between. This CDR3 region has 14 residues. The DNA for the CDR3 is TGTGCCTGGAGGGGGACGGCTGCTAACTATGGCTACACCTTC. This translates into CAWRGTAANYGYTF.

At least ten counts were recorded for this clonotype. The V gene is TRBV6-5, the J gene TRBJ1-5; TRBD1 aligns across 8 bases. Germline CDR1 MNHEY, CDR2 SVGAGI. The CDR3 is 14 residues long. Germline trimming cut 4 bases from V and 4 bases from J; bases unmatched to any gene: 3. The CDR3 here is CASSLQGENQPQHF. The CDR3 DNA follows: TGTGCCAGCAGTTTACAGGGGGAGAATCAGCCCCAGCATTTT.

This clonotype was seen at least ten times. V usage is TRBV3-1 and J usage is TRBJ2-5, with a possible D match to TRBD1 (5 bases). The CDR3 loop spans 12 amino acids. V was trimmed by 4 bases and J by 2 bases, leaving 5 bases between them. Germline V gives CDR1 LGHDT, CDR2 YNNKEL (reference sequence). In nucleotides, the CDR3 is TGTGCCAGCAGCCGACAGCAAGAGACCCAGTACTTC. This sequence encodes CASSRQQETQYF.